Included here is one T cell receptor beta chain sequence, with context. The sample comes from a study of T cell changes during pregnancy in multiple sclerosis. Per the germline V gene, CDR1 is ENHRY and CDR2 is SYGVKD. The CDR3 is 15 amino acids. V shed 1 base and J shed 3 bases, with 12 bases lying between them. TCRdb's table, derived via immunoSEQ multiplex PCR, lists solely in-frame clones and lacks some. This sample has about 59,000 clones, with about nine tenths found just once. The chain links TRBV10-3 to TRBJ1-1, with D maybe TRBD1 (5 bases). The clonotype was recovered from a female donor in good health, enrolled as a control in a pregnancy study. The sequencing used peripheral blood, collected in the second trimester of pregnancy. The CDR3 DNA sequence: TGTGCCATCAGTGAGTTTAGATTCAGGGACACTGAAGCTTTCTTT. Protein product: CAISEFRFRDTEAFF.